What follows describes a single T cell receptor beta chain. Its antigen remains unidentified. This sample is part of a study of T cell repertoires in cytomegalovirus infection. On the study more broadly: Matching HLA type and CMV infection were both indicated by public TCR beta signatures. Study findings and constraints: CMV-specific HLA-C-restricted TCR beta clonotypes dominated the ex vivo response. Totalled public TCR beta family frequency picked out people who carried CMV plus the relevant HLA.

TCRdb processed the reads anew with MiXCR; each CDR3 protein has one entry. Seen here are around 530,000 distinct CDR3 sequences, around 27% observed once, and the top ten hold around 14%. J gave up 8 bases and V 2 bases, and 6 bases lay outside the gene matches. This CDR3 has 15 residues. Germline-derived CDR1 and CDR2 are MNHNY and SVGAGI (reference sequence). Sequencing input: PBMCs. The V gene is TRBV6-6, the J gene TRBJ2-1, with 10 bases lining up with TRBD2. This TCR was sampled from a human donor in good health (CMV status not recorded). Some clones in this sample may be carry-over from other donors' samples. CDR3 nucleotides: TGTGCCAGCAGTTACGAGGGGACTAGCGAGGATGAGCAGTTCTTC. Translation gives CASSYEGTSEDEQFF.